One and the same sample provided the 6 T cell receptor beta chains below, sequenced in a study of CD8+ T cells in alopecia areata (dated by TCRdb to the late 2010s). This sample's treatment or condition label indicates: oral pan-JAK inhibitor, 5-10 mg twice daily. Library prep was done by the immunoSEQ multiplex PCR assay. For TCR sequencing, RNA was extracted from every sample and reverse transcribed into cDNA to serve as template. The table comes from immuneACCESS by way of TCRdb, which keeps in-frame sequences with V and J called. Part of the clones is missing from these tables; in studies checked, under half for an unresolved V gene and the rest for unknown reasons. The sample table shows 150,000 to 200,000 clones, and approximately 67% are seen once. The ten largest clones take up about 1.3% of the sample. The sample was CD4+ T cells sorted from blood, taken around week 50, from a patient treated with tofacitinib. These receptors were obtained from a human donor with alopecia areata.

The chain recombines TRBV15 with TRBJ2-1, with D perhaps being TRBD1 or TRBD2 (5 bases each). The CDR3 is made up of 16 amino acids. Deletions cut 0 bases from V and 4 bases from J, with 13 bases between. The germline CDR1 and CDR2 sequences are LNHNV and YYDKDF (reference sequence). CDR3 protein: CATSRDLGRLYNEQFF. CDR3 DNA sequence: TGTGCCACCAGCAGAGATCTGGGACGCCTTTACAATGAGCAGTTCTTC.

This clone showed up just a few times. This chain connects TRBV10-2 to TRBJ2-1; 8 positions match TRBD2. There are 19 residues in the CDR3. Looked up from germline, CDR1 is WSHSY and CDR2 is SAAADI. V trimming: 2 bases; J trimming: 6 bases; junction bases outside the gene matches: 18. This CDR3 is CASSEPTVTSGLGTNEQFF. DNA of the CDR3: TGCGCCAGCAGTGAGCCGACGGTAACCTCGGGACTAGGGACCAATGAGCAGTTCTTC.

CDR3 DNA: TGCGCCAGCAGTGAGAGGATTGAGCAGTTCTTC. It codes for CASSERIEQFF. The chain recombines TRBV10-1 with TRBJ2-1; no definite D call. The germline CDR1 and CDR2 sequences are WNHNN and SYGVQD (reference sequence). The ends were cut back, 2 bases at V and 9 bases at J, with 5 bases in the middle. The length of the CDR3 is 11 residues.

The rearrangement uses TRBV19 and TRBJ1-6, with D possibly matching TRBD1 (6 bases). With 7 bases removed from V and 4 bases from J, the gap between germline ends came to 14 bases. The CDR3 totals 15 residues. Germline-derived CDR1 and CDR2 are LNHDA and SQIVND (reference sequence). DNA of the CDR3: TGTGCCAGTAAGGAACAGGGCCAATATAATTCACCCCTCCACTTT. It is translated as CASKEQGQYNSPLHF.

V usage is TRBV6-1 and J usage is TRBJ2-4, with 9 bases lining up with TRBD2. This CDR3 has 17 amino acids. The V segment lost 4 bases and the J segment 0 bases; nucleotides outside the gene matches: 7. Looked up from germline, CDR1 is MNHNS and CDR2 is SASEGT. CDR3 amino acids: CASSAGSGGLAKNIQYF. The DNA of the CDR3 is TGTGCCAGCAGTGCGGGTAGCGGGGGCTTAGCCAAAAACATTCAGTACTTC.

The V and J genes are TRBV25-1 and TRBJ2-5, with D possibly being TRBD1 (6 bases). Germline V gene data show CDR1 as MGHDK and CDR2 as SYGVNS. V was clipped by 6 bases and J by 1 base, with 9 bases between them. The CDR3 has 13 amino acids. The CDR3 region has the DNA TGTGCCAGCAGCAGAGGGGGCCAAGAGACCCAGTACTTC. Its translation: CASSRGGQETQYF. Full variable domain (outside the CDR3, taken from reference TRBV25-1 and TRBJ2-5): EADIYQTPRYLVIGTGKKITLECSQTMGHDKMYWYQQDPGMELHLIHYSYGVNSTEKGDLSSESTVSRIRTEHFPLTLESARPSHTSQYLCASSRGGQETQYFGPGTRLLVL.